These 26 T cell receptor beta chains were all obtained from the same sample, sequenced in a study of vaccination effects on CD4 cells after COVID-19. Their specific antigens are unknown. TCRdb's copy holds only in-frame clones and misses some; the assay was immunoSEQ multiplex PCR. This repertoire shows about 38,000 clones, roughly 76% found once; its top ten account for around 21%. Within the ViraFEST assay, antigen-specific CD4+ T cells underwent expansion with viral peptide pools prior to sequencing. Culture lasted about nine days before CD4+ T cell isolation. Vaccinated participants had no history of SARS-CoV-2 infection and tested negative for nucleocapsid antibodies. Sample: CD4+ T cells from PBMCs cultured with SARS-CoV-2 spike peptides, taken before COVID-19 vaccination. These receptors were taken from a human donor who received a COVID-19 vaccine.

This sequence joins TRBV28 and TRBJ2-3, with D possibly being TRBD2 (6 bases). V was cut by 2 bases and J by 1 base, with 7 bases left in between. CDR3 length: 14 amino acids. Germline V gives CDR1 MDHEN, CDR2 SYDVKM. The CDR3 DNA follows: TGTGCCAGCAGTTTAGGAGGGGGCACAGATACGCAGTATTTT. Translating gives CASSLGGGTDTQYF. The full variable domain, completed using reference TRBV28 and TRBJ2-3, is DVKVTQSSRYLVKRTGEKVFLECVQDMDHENMFWYRQDPGLGLRLIYFSYDVKMKEKGDIPEGYSVSREKKERFSLILESASTNQTSMYLCASSLGGGTDTQYFGPGTRLTVL.

The rearrangement joins TRBV7-8 to TRBJ1-1; 7 positions agree with TRBD1. V lost 5 bases to trimming and J lost 4 bases; unmatched junction nucleotides: 10. This CDR3 is built from 15 residues. Germline V gene lookup returns CDR1 SGHVS and CDR2 FQNEAQ. The CDR3 loop is CASSQHDRDVTEAFF. DNA for the CDR3: TGTGCCAGCAGCCAGCACGACAGGGATGTCACTGAAGCTTTCTTT. Full variable domain (remainder filled in from reference TRBV7-8 and TRBJ1-1): GAGVSQSPRYKVAKRGQDVALRCDPISGHVSLFWYQQALGQGPEFLTYFQNEAQLDKSGLPSDRFFAERPEGSVSTLKIQRTQQEDSAVYLCASSQHDRDVTEAFFGQGTRLTVV.

This chain uses TRBV30 with TRBJ1-2; D may be TRBD1 (5 bases). V lost 3 bases to trimming and J lost 7 bases, with 12 bases between them. The CDR3 extends over 12 amino acids. Germline CDR1 reads GTSNPN; CDR2 reads SVGIG (reference sequence). The CDR3 DNA reads TGTGCCTGGAGGGTAGGGGCATTTGGCTACACCTTC. This gives the protein CAWRVGAFGYTF.

This clone occurred a few times. V is TRBV2 and J is TRBJ1-5; the match to TRBD1 covers 7 bases. CDR3 length equals 15 residues. CDR1 and CDR2 from the germline V gene are SNHLY and FYNNEI. The trim removed 5 bases at V and 2 bases at J, leaving 6 bases unmatched. The CDR3: CASSPDRVGNQPQHF. In DNA, the CDR3 is TGTGCCAGCAGTCCCGACAGGGTAGGCAATCAGCCCCAGCATTTT.

V usage is TRBV6-5 and J usage is TRBJ2-7; 7 positions agree with TRBD2. Germline lookup yields CDR1 MNHEY and CDR2 SVGAGI. J was trimmed by 5 bases and V by 10 bases; bases with no gene match: 11. There are 13 residues in the CDR3. The CDR3 DNA reads as TGTGCCATAGGGAGGGGCTTAGGGCACGAGCAGTACTTC. Translating gives CAIGRGLGHEQYF.

This clone was seen only a few times. The CDR3 sequence: CASSLGGGYTF. CDR3 sequence (DNA): TGTGCCAGCAGTCTAGGGGGTGGCTACACCTTC. The rearrangement joins TRBV7-9 to TRBJ1-2; a weak D match, TRBD1 (6 bases). This CDR3 has 11 amino acids. Trimming removed 6 bases from V and 7 bases from J, with 9 bases in between. Germline V gene lookup returns CDR1 SEHNR and CDR2 FQNEAQ (reference sequence).

The J gene is TRBJ2-7, the V gene TRBV2; 7 bases are shared with TRBD2. V lost 8 bases to trimming and J lost 0 bases; unmatched junction nucleotides: 7. Looked up from germline, CDR1 is SNHLY and CDR2 is FYNNEI. This CDR3 has 14 residues. The CDR3 DNA reads TGTGCCAGCGGGGGACTAAGAAGCTCCTACGAGCAGTACTTC. Protein product: CASGGLRSSYEQYF.

The chain has TRBV19 and TRBJ2-3; 9 bases are shared with TRBD2. V shed 4 bases, J shed 0 bases, and the junction held 2 bases outside the gene matches. Per the germline V gene, CDR1 is LNHDA and CDR2 is SQIVND (reference sequence). This CDR3 comprises 15 residues. CDR3 loop: CASSTTSGSTDTQYF. DNA for the CDR3: TGTGCCAGTAGTACGACTAGCGGAAGCACAGATACGCAGTATTTT.

This clone was detected only once. The V and J genes are TRBV12-5 and TRBJ2-1; D is tentatively TRBD1 or TRBD2 (6 bases each). Germline V CDR1 and CDR2: LGHNT, FRNRAP. Trimming left V 6 bases short and J 5 bases short, with 23 bases between. This CDR3 contains 17 residues. The CDR3 sequence: CASGPFRRGDGDNEQFF. CDR3 DNA sequence: TGTGCTAGTGGACCCTTCCGGAGGGGGGACGGAGACAATGAGCAGTTCTTC.

This rearrangement joins TRBV6-5 to TRBJ2-6, with D unresolved. Trimming removed 5 bases from V and 6 bases from J, with 8 bases in between. The germline CDR1 and CDR2 sequences are MNHEY and SVGAGI. The CDR3 sequence is 13 residues long. This chain's CDR3 is CASSPGPANVLTF. Written as DNA, the CDR3 is TGTGCCAGCAGTCCCGGACCGGCCAACGTCCTGACTTTC.

This chain links TRBV4-2 with TRBJ2-1; 12 nucleotides align to TRBD2. Germline V gene sequence: CDR1 LGHNA, CDR2 YNFKEQ. CDR3 length equals 16 residues. J was trimmed by 6 bases and V by 1 base; bases with no gene match: 4. The CDR3 DNA reads TGTGCCAGCAGCCAAGTATTACTAGCGGGAGGCAATGAGCAGTTCTTC. Residues: CASSQVLLAGGNEQFF.

The chain employs TRBV19 and TRBJ2-6; D gene unclear. Deletions cut 3 bases from V and 4 bases from J, with 19 bases between. Germline assignment: CDR1 LNHDA and CDR2 SQIVND (reference sequence). The CDR3 totals 18 residues. CDR3 sequence: CASSISTRHIDGANVLTF. The CDR3 nucleotides are TGTGCCAGTAGTATCTCGACCCGCCACATAGACGGGGCCAACGTCCTGACTTTC.

The chain has TRBV5-6 and TRBJ2-1; 11 nucleotides match TRBD2. This CDR3 contains 15 residues. The trim removed 3 bases at V and 4 bases at J, leaving 3 bases unmatched. Germline CDR1 SGHDT, CDR2 YYEEEE. CDR3 protein: CASSSGLAAYNEQFF. The CDR3 DNA reads TGTGCCAGCAGCTCGGGACTAGCGGCTTACAATGAGCAGTTCTTC.

This clone was seen only a few times. The gene calls are TRBV5-1 and TRBJ2-7; D may be TRBD1 (6 bases). The CDR3 loop spans 15 amino acids. CDR1 SGHRS and CDR2 YFSETQ come from the germline V gene. V lost 0 bases, J lost 2 bases, and 12 bases lay in between. The CDR3 here is CASSLVTGNTYEQYF. Written as DNA, the CDR3 is TGCGCCAGCAGCTTGGTAACAGGGAACACCTACGAGCAGTACTTC.

The CDR3 bases are TGTGCCAGCAGTTTATGGGGGGCGGCTGGGGCCAACGTCCTGACTTTC. Its protein is CASSLWGAAGANVLTF. The V call is TRBV27, the J call TRBJ2-6, with D perhaps TRBD1 or TRBD2 (6 bases each). This CDR3 region has 16 residues. CDR1 and CDR2 (germline): MNHEY, SMNVEV (reference sequence). Trimming pared 1 base from V and 2 bases from J, leaving 9 bases between.

As DNA, the CDR3 is TGTGCCAGCAGTCCGTCTAGCGGGGGGATCTACGAGCAGTACTTC. Its protein is CASSPSSGGIYEQYF. V and J are TRBV28 and TRBJ2-7; the match to TRBD2 covers 11 bases. The CDR3 has 15 residues. Unmatched junction bases numbered 6, after V lost 5 bases and J lost 3 bases. CDR1 is MDHEN and CDR2 is SYDVKM in the germline V gene.

This sequence joins TRBV3-1 (or the pseudogene TRBV3-2) and TRBJ2-7; no clear D gene. This CDR3 region has 13 residues. V was trimmed by 3 bases and J by 0 bases, leaving 6 bases between them. Germline lookup yields CDR1 LGHDT and CDR2 YNNKEL (reference sequence). The CDR3 bases are TGTGCCAGCAGCCAGACCCCCTCCTACGAGCAGTACTTC. Its translation is CASSQTPSYEQYF.

The chain combines TRBV7-2 with TRBJ1-2; D might be TRBD1 (5 bases). The V gene's germline CDR1 is SGHTA and CDR2 FQGNSA. This CDR3 contains 15 residues. V was shortened by 5 bases and J by 4 bases, with 17 bases between the two germline ends. The CDR3 bases are TGTGCCAGCAGCGGTAGTGGGAGGGACCCCTATGGCTACACCTTC. As protein: CASSGSGRDPYGYTF.

V and J are TRBV24-1 and TRBJ1-1, with D perhaps TRBD1 (5 bases). Germline V lookup: CDR1 KGHDR, CDR2 SFDVKD. The CDR3 loop spans 15 amino acids. Trimming removed 1 base from V and 1 base from J, with 9 bases in between. The CDR3 loop reads CATSDFPGRNTEAFF. DNA for the CDR3: TGTGCCACCAGTGATTTCCCAGGGAGGAACACTGAAGCTTTCTTT.

This clone was counted between two and nine times. The chain joins TRBV5-4 to TRBJ2-2; TRBD2 matches at 8 bases. V was clipped by 0 bases and J by 0 bases; unmatched bases: 4. The CDR3 runs 17 residues. Per the germline V gene, CDR1 is SGHNT and CDR2 is YYREEE (reference sequence). The CDR3 DNA sequence: TGTGCCAGCAGCTTGGACCTAGCGGGCTCGAACACCGGGGAGCTGTTTTTT. This gives the protein CASSLDLAGSNTGELFF.

This chain links TRBV7-2 with TRBJ2-3; 7 bases fit TRBD2. Unmatched junction bases numbered 4, after V lost 1 base and J lost 3 bases. The CDR3 has 15 residues. Germline assignment: CDR1 SGHTA and CDR2 FQGNSA. The CDR3 DNA reads TGTGCCAGCAGCTTAGGTGGGGGGGTAACAGATACGCAGTATTTT. It specifies CASSLGGGVTDTQYF.

The gene calls are TRBV28 and TRBJ2-2; 9 nucleotides match TRBD2. The length of the CDR3 is 17 residues. Germline V CDR1 and CDR2: MDHEN, SYDVKM. V was pared by 6 bases and J by 0 bases, with 8 bases of the junction left unmatched. This CDR3 is CASSMAGGGPNTGELFF. CDR3 DNA sequence: TGTGCCAGCAGCATGGCGGGGGGGGGACCGAACACCGGGGAGCTGTTTTTT. Based on the CDR3 plus reference TRBV28 and TRBJ2-2, the full variable domain is DVKVTQSSRYLVKRTGEKVFLECVQDMDHENMFWYRQDPGLGLRLIYFSYDVKMKEKGDIPEGYSVSREKKERFSLILESASTNQTSMYLCASSMAGGGPNTGELFFGEGSRLTVL.

This clone occurred many times. CDR3 nucleotide sequence: TGTGCCAGCAGTGAAACCCGGACAGCAAGCTCTGGGGCCAACGTCCTGACTTTC. This codes for CASSETRTASSGANVLTF. The chain couples TRBV2 to TRBJ2-6, with D perhaps TRBD1 (6 bases). From germline, CDR1 is SNHLY and CDR2 FYNNEI. The CDR3 sequence is 18 residues long. Trimming took off 2 bases at V and 0 bases at J, with 14 bases between the two ends.

J is TRBJ1-1 and V is TRBV18; D is unresolved. The CDR3 runs to 13 residues. CDR1 is KGHSH, CDR2 LQKENI, per germline. The ends were cut back, 3 bases at V and 0 bases at J, with 5 bases in the middle. The CDR3 sequence is CASSPELNTEAFF. CDR3 in DNA: TGTGCCAGCTCACCGGAGCTGAACACTGAAGCTTTCTTT.

This rearrangement joins TRBV30 to TRBJ1-5; no clear D. From germline, CDR1 is GTSNPN and CDR2 SVGIG (reference sequence). The CDR3 extends over 13 amino acids. V lost 0 bases and J lost 1, with 4 bases in between. CDR3 residues: CAWSVSSNQPQHF. The CDR3 DNA sequence: TGTGCCTGGAGTGTATCGAGCAATCAGCCCCAGCATTTT.

This sequence joins TRBV7-9 and TRBJ2-1; TRBD2 might be the D (6 bases). The CDR3 consists of 14 residues. Germline assignment: CDR1 SEHNR and CDR2 FQNEAQ (reference sequence). The V end lost 4 bases, the J end lost 2 bases, and 9 bases lay between the germline ends. Here the CDR3 DNA reads TGTGCCAGCAGCTGGGGACTTACCTACAATGAGCAGTTCTTC. Translating gives CASSWGLTYNEQFF.